These T cell receptor beta chains were read from a single sample in a study of Graves' ophthalmopathy and Graves' hyperthyroidism. One entry per CDR3 protein results from TCRdb running MiXCR on the multiplex PCR reads. The sample contains 900,000 to 1,200,000 distinct CDR3 sequences, about 35% of which appear only once. Sequencing used peripheral blood or thyroid tissue (not recorded which). The source of these receptors is an adult man with Graves' hyperthyroidism. Each CDR3 is given with its conserved first and last residue. D genes are given only for firm matches. Part of the rows lack a size; the others show once, few, many or a class for expanded clones.

TRBJ1-5,TRBV11-2,many,-,TGTGCCAGCAGCTTAGCAGGGAACCGTCAGCCCCAGCATTTT,CASSLAGNRQPQHF
TRBJ1-2,TRBV9,many,-,TGTGCCAGCAGCCAAGGACAGACCCAGGCCGGGGGCTACACCTTC,CASSQGQTQAGGYTF
TRBJ2-7,TRBV6-5,few,-,TGTGCCAGCAGTCCTCTGGAGAGAGGGAGAGGGGACTACGAGCAGTACTTC,CASSPLERGRGDYEQYF
TRBJ1-1,TRBV11-2,-,-,TGTGCCAGCAGGGGACTGAGGGGCGGCACTGAAGCTTTCTTT,CASRGLRGGTEAFF
TRBJ2-7,TRBV2,many,TRBD2,TGTGCCAGCAGACGACTAGCGGGAGGGTACGAGCAGTACTTC,CASRRLAGGYEQYF
TRBJ2-5,TRBV4-1,few,TRBD1,TGCGCCAGCAGCCAACCCAAACAGGGGATGCAGACCCAGTACTTC,CASSQPKQGMQTQYF
TRBJ1-3,TRBV4-1,-,-,TGCGCCAGCAGCCGCCTAACGGCGGGGGGGTCCCACTCTGGAAACACCATATATTTT,CASSRLTAGGSHSGNTIYF
TRBJ1-4,TRBV7-2,many,TRBD1,TGTGCCAGCAGCGACCGGGACAGGGGCGGAGATGAAAAACTGTTTTTT,CASSDRDRGGDEKLFF
TRBJ1-1,TRBV2,few,-,TGTGCCAGCAGTGGTTTTGTGCAGGCCTCGTTCTCGAACACTGAAGCTTTCTTT,CASSGFVQASFSNTEAFF
TRBJ1-4,TRBV29-1,many,-,TGCAGCGTTGGGCAGCCGTTAGAAAAACTGTTTTTT,CSVGQPLEKLFF
TRBJ1-5,TRBV24-1,many,-,TGTGCCACCAGTGATAATTTGAGCAATCAGCCCCAGCATTTT,CATSDNLSNQPQHF
TRBJ2-7,TRBV10-1,few,-,TGCGCCAGCTCCCCGGACCGCAGAGGGGAGCAGTACTTC,CASSPDRRGEQYF
TRBJ2-7,TRBV7-9,-,-,-,CDSSIYLCSVAVGLASYEQYF
TRBJ1-4,TRBV12-3/TRBV12-4,many,-,TGTGCCAGCAGGCGGCAGGGCTATGAAAAACTGTTTTTT,CASRRQGYEKLFF
TRBJ2-7,TRBV7-6,many,TRBD2,TGTGCCAGCAGCGCTGAGGGACTAGCGGCCCACGAGCAGTACTTC,CASSAEGLAAHEQYF
TRBJ2-3,TRBV10-3,-,TRBD1,TGTGCCATGGCTCCGGGACAGGGGGAAGATACGCAGTATTTT,CAMAPGQGEDTQYF
TRBJ1-6,TRBV29-1,-,TRBD1,TGCAGCGTTAAGGGACAGAGCTCCTATAATTCACCCCTCCACTTT,CSVKGQSSYNSPLHF
TRBJ2-7,TRBV7-8,-,-,TGTGCCAGCACCCATGGCCGTAACGAGCAGTACTTC,CASTHGRNEQYF
TRBJ1-2,TRBV7-9,many,TRBD1,TGTGCCAGCAGCCATAGCAGACAGGGGGCGATTTTTAACTATGGCTACACCTTC,CASSHSRQGAIFNYGYTF
TRBJ2-5,TRBV30,-,TRBD1,TGTGCCTGGAGCGCAGGGGGACCCATTGGGCCCCAGTACTTC,CAWSAGGPIGPQYF
TRBJ2-7,TRBV4-2,few,TRBD2,TGTGCCAGCAGCCAAGAGGGACTAGCGGGAGCTCGAGAGCAGTACTTC,CASSQEGLAGAREQYF
TRBJ1-1,TRBV6-5,few,TRBD1,TGTGCCAGCAGTGAAGTTCCGACAGGGAGTAAAGCTTTCTTT,CASSEVPTGSKAFF
TRBJ1-2,TRBV5-1,few,-,TGCGCCAGCAGCTTATCCGGGACGGCTGACTATGGCTACACCTTC,CASSLSGTADYGYTF
TRBJ1-2,TRBV5-5,few,TRBD1,TGTGCCAGCAGCGCATCCGGGACAGCCACTAACTATGGCTACACCTTC,CASSASGTATNYGYTF
TRBJ2-7,TRBV7-2,few,TRBD2,TGTGCCAGCAGCTCCGCCGAGCTAGCGGGAGTTATATTCCACTACGAGCAGTACTTC,CASSSAELAGVIFHYEQYF
TRBJ1-6,TRBV14,many,TRBD1,TGTGCCAGCAGCCAAGAGGACAGGGTTTATTCACCCCTCCACTTT,CASSQEDRVYSPLHF
TRBJ1-5,TRBV24-1,many,-,TGTGCCACCAGTGCCTCGACCTTGAATCAGCCCCAGCATTTT,CATSASTLNQPQHF
TRBJ2-5,TRBV19,many,-,TGTGCCAGTAGTATAGCGGGGGGCCGCCAAGAGACCCAGTACTTC,CASSIAGGRQETQYF
TRBJ2-5,TRBV10-2,many,TRBD2,TGCGCCAGCAGTGAATTTGCGGGGAGGGCGACCCAGTACTTC,CASSEFAGRATQYF
TRBJ2-7,TRBV20-1,many,TRBD2,TGCAGTCCATCTTTGGTAGCGGGTTCTGGAGAGCAGTACTTC,CSPSLVAGSGEQYF
TRBJ1-5,TRBV7-9,many,-,TGTGCCAGCAGCTTAGCAGGGGCTAGGTCGTTTCAGCCCCAGCATTTT,CASSLAGARSFQPQHF
TRBJ2-5,TRBV11-2,-,TRBD2,TGTGCCAGCAGCTTAGCTGCTAGCGGGAGGCCCCAGTACTTC,CASSLAASGRPQYF
TRBJ2-7,TRBV7-2,-,-,TGTGCCAGCACCGACGGGGCAGTTAGCTCCTACGAGCAGTACTTC,CASTDGAVSSYEQYF
TRBJ2-2,TRBV7-9,-,TRBD1,TGTGCCAGCAGCCCCCCGGGACAGGGATTTTCCGGGGAGCTGTTTTTT,CASSPPGQGFSGELFF
TRBJ2-2,TRBV5-1,-,TRBD1,TGCGCCAGCAGCCATTCACAGGGGAAGGAGCTGTTTTTT,CASSHSQGKELFF
TRBJ1-2,TRBV10-2,-,TRBD1,TGCGCCAGCAATCCGGGACAGGAAAACTATGGCTACACCTTC,CASNPGQENYGYTF
TRBJ2-5,TRBV7-8,many,-,TGTGCCAGCAGCTTAGTTGTAGACATTGGGTCCCAAGAGACCCAGTACTTC,CASSLVVDIGSQETQYF
TRBJ1-2,TRBV7-9,many,TRBD1,TGTGCCAGCAGCGAGGACAGGGTTGATGGCTACACCTTC,CASSEDRVDGYTF
TRBJ2-2,TRBV6-5,few,-,TGTGCCAGCAGGAGTACAAGGACGGGCGGGGAGCTGTTTTTT,CASRSTRTGGELFF
TRBJ1-2,TRBV10-3,-,TRBD1,TGTGCCAGCAGTACTTTAGGGGGCCGAAACTATGGCTACACCTTC,CASSTLGGRNYGYTF
TRBJ1-5,TRBV7-2,many,-,TGTGCCAGCACCCAGTCGGGGGATCAGCCCCAGCATTTT,CASTQSGDQPQHF
TRBJ2-3,TRBV10-1,-,-,TGCGCCAGCAGTGGGACCACAGATACGCAGTATTTT,CASSGTTDTQYF